The 20 T cell receptor beta chains reported below all come from one sample, sequenced in a study of cytomegalovirus exposure and HLA in healthy donors. A multiplex PCR was run with 60 Vbeta primers and 13 Jbeta primers. This table comes from immunoSEQ multiplex PCR, and its TCRdb copy is limited to in-frame clones, with some not included. Its listing shows roughly 140,000 clones. The specimen was PBMCs. Receptor source: a man in his forties in good health and CMV-seronegative.

The CDR3 reads CASSPRDRGLRTDTQYF. The CDR3 DNA reads as TGTGCCAGCAGTCCACGGGACAGGGGGCTGAGAACAGATACGCAGTATTTT. This chain links TRBV27 with TRBJ2-3; 12 nucleotides agree with TRBD1. The germline CDR1 and CDR2 sequences are MNHEY and SMNVEV (reference sequence). The V and J ends lost 5 bases and 3 bases, in that order; junction bases with no gene match: 9. CDR3 size: 17 residues.

The chain is built from TRBV28 and TRBJ2-4; possibly TRBD2 for D (6 bases). Between the trimmed V and J ends, which lost 6 bases and 0 bases, there was a span of 15 bases. There are 16 residues in the CDR3. Germline CDR1 is MDHEN and CDR2 is SYDVKM. This CDR3 is CASSPPLGLAKNIQYF. DNA of the CDR3: TGTGCCAGCAGCCCCCCTTTGGGACTAGCCAAAAACATTCAGTACTTC.

V gene TRBV6-5 combines with J gene TRBJ2-5; the match to TRBD1 covers 7 bases. Germline V gene lookup returns CDR1 MNHEY and CDR2 SVGAGI. The CDR3 is made up of 13 amino acids. Unmatched junction bases numbered 0, after V lost 4 bases and J lost 1 base. The CDR3 nucleotides read TGTGCCAGCAGTTGGACAGGCCAAGAGACCCAGTACTTC. The encoded protein is CASSWTGQETQYF.

V gene TRBV5-1 combines with J gene TRBJ2-7; tentatively, D is TRBD1 (5 bases). V was clipped by 1 base and J by 0 bases, with 8 bases between them. CDR3 size: 14 residues. Germline values: CDR1 SGHRS, CDR2 YFSETQ. In DNA, the CDR3 is TGCGCCAGCAGCTTGACGGACACCTCCTACGAGCAGTACTTC. Amino acid sequence: CASSLTDTSYEQYF.

The rearrangement uses TRBV6-5 and TRBJ2-1, with D possibly TRBD1 on 5 matching bases. The germline gives CDR1 MNHEY, CDR2 SVGAGI. The CDR3 runs to 15 residues. Trimming cost V 2 bases and J 4 bases, with 12 bases left between them. The CDR3 reads CASSYTRQPYNEQFF. The CDR3, as DNA: TGTGCCAGCAGTTACACGCGACAGCCATACAATGAGCAGTTCTTC.

The genes are TRBV19 and TRBJ2-3; tentative D call: TRBD2 (5 bases). The CDR3 is 15 residues long. From germline, CDR1 is LNHDA and CDR2 SQIVND (reference sequence). V shed 3 bases and J shed 4 bases, with 14 bases lying between them. CDR3 protein: CASSIWLASADTQYF. For the CDR3, the DNA is TGTGCCAGTAGTATTTGGCTAGCTTCCGCAGATACGCAGTATTTT.

This chain joins TRBV28 and TRBJ1-5; TRBD1 aligns across 8 bases. V was pared by 7 bases and J by 6 bases, with 8 bases of the junction left unmatched. This CDR3 has 14 residues. Germline-derived CDR1 and CDR2 are MDHEN and SYDVKM. Here the CDR3 reads CASTRTGKGQPQHF. For the CDR3, the DNA is TGTGCCAGCACCCGGACAGGGAAGGGTCAGCCCCAGCATTTT. Combining the CDR3 with reference TRBV28 and TRBJ1-5 gives the whole variable domain DVKVTQSSRYLVKRTGEKVFLECVQDMDHENMFWYRQDPGLGLRLIYFSYDVKMKEKGDIPEGYSVSREKKERFSLILESASTNQTSMYLCASTRTGKGQPQHFGDGTRLSIL.

The chain recombines TRBV29-1 with TRBJ1-2; D is uncertain. This CDR3 comprises 14 residues. V dropped 4 bases and J dropped 8 bases, with 20 bases sitting between them. Germline CDR1 reads SQVTM; CDR2 reads ANQGSEA. The CDR3 bases are TGCAGCGTTGTCCCTCCCCGGGGTTTAAAAGGCTACACCTTC. Translated: CSVVPPRGLKGYTF.

J is TRBJ2-1 and V is TRBV7-2; TRBD2 matches 7 bases. CDR1 SGHTA and CDR2 FQGNSA come from the germline V gene. V shed 6 bases, J shed 2 bases, and the junction held 7 bases outside the gene matches. The CDR3 length is 15 residues. The CDR3 bases are TGTGCCAGCAGACTAACCGGGGGGACCTACAATGAGCAGTTCTTC. Protein sequence: CASRLTGGTYNEQFF. The full variable domain, rest sourced from reference TRBV7-2 and TRBJ2-1, is GAGVSQSPSNKVTEKGKDVELRCDPISGHTALYWYRQSLGQGLEFLIYFQGNSAPDKSGLPSDRFSAERTGGSVSTLTIQRTQQEDSAVYLCASRLTGGTYNEQFFGPGTRLTVL.

This chain uses TRBV28 with TRBJ2-1, with 10 nucleotides matching TRBD2. Germline trimming cut 8 bases from V and 9 bases from J; bases unmatched to any gene: 10. Germline V CDR1 and CDR2: MDHEN, SYDVKM. This CDR3 region has 14 residues. The DNA of the CDR3 is TGTGCCAGCGTCCCAGCGGGGGGGCTCGGTGAGCAGTTCTTC. Translation gives CASVPAGGLGEQFF.

For the CDR3, the DNA is TGCGCCAGCAGCTTGGAAGGGGAAGCGCAGTACTTC. It encodes CASSLEGEAQYF. The rearrangement joins TRBV5-1 to TRBJ2-5; possibly TRBD1 for D (5 bases). V lost 0 bases, J lost 11 bases, and 11 bases lay in between. This CDR3 is built from 12 residues. Looked up from germline, CDR1 is SGHRS and CDR2 is YFSETQ.

This chain uses TRBV29-1 with TRBJ2-2; weak D call: TRBD1 (6 bases). This CDR3 contains 14 residues. V was pared by 8 bases and J by 0 bases, with 13 bases between. Germline V gene data show CDR1 as SQVTM and CDR2 as ANQGSEA. The CDR3 loop reads CSPEGQSNTGELFF. CDR3 coding DNA: TGCAGCCCCGAAGGACAGTCGAACACCGGGGAGCTGTTTTTT.

The chain combines TRBV7-2 with TRBJ1-2; 7 bases align to TRBD1. Trimming took 5 bases from V and 8 from J; bases not matched to a gene: 14. Germline V CDR1 and CDR2: SGHTA, FQGNSA. The CDR3 is made up of 15 amino acids. The CDR3 here is CASSQRKGAEEGYTF. The DNA of the CDR3 is TGTGCCAGCAGCCAAAGAAAGGGGGCTGAAGAAGGCTACACCTTC.

The chain uses TRBV6-6 and TRBJ2-1; 8 positions agree with TRBD1. Trimming took 7 bases from V and 6 from J; bases not matched to a gene: 8. CDR1 is MNHNY, CDR2 SVGAGI, per germline (reference sequence). CDR3 length: 14 residues. As DNA, the CDR3 is TGTGCCAGCACAGGGACAGGCAGCCGCAATGAGCAGTTCTTC. Its translation: CASTGTGSRNEQFF.

The chain employs TRBV6-6 and TRBJ2-3; D unresolved. In germline, CDR1 is MNHNY, CDR2 SVGAGI (reference sequence). The CDR3 is 14 residues long. V was pared by 1 base and J by 2 bases, with 7 bases between. As DNA, the CDR3 is TGTGCCAGCAGTTACTGGGCTAACACAGATACGCAGTATTTT. Its protein product is CASSYWANTDTQYF.

The rearrangement joins TRBV27 to TRBJ1-5; D is possibly TRBD1 (5 bases). This CDR3 is 16 amino acids long. V was pared by 2 bases and J by 0 bases, with 11 bases between. Germline lookup yields CDR1 MNHEY and CDR2 SMNVEV (reference sequence). The CDR3 loop is CASSLIGGNSNQPQHF. The CDR3 DNA reads TGTGCCAGCAGTTTAATCGGGGGGAATAGCAATCAGCCCCAGCATTTT.

This sequence joins TRBV6-5 and TRBJ1-2, with D possibly matching TRBD1 (6 bases). The CDR3 sequence is 14 residues long. Germline V lookup: CDR1 MNHEY, CDR2 SVGAGI. V was cut by 0 bases and J by 3 bases, with 8 bases left in between. The CDR3 loop reads CASSYSGQHYGYTF. In nucleotides, the CDR3 is TGTGCCAGCAGTTACTCCGGACAGCACTATGGCTACACCTTC.

V and J are TRBV5-6 and TRBJ2-7; no definite D call. Trimming took 0 bases from V and 4 from J, leaving 11 bases between them. Germline CDR1 SGHDT, CDR2 YYEEEE. The CDR3 is 14 residues long. The CDR3 region is CASSLAQNLYEQYF. CDR3 nucleotides: TGTGCCAGCAGCTTGGCACAGAACCTATACGAGCAGTACTTC.

CDR3 DNA sequence: TGTGCCAGCAGCTCACAGGGACAGCCCCAGCATTTT. It yields the protein CASSSQGQPQHF. The chain carries TRBV28 and TRBJ1-5; D perhaps matches TRBD1 (6 bases). Germline CDR1 is MDHEN and CDR2 is SYDVKM. The ends were cut back, 6 bases at V and 7 bases at J, with 10 bases in the middle. The CDR3 is 12 amino acids.

This chain uses TRBV6-6 with TRBJ1-2; no clear D gene. The CDR3 runs to 13 residues. Germline lookup yields CDR1 MNHNY and CDR2 SVGAGI (reference sequence). Between the trimmed V and J ends, which lost 4 bases and 1 base, there was a span of 7 bases. The CDR3 sequence: CASSSGFNYGYTF. CDR3 nucleotide sequence: TGTGCCAGCAGTTCAGGTTTTAACTATGGCTACACCTTC.